This T cell receptor beta chain originates from a study of blood T cell repertoires in COVID-19. Study as a whole: From T cells, B-cell-depleted T cells, or PBMCs came the material, which was cDNA or gDNA.

Individuals aged roughly 18 to 95 years were recruited from 24 US areas. Someone with COVID-19 had been met by exposed participants within 2 weeks before study entry. Deletions cut 8 bases from V and 4 bases from J, with 22 bases between. This CDR3 has 16 residues. CDR1 and CDR2 from the germline V gene are SGHRS and YFSETQ. TCRdb keeps only in-frame clones here, not all; method: immunoSEQ multiplex PCR. The sample records 250,000 to 300,000 clones, roughly four fifths being singletons. Sequencing used PBMCs or T cells enriched from blood (not recorded which). The genes are TRBV5-1 and TRBJ2-1; tentatively, D is TRBD2 (6 bases). This clonotype was sampled from a man aged 35 to 55 who had been exposed to COVID-19. The CDR3 bases are TGCGCCAGGGGCGGGGAGACATACATGATATACAATGAGCAGTTCTTC. Protein: CARGGETYMIYNEQFF.